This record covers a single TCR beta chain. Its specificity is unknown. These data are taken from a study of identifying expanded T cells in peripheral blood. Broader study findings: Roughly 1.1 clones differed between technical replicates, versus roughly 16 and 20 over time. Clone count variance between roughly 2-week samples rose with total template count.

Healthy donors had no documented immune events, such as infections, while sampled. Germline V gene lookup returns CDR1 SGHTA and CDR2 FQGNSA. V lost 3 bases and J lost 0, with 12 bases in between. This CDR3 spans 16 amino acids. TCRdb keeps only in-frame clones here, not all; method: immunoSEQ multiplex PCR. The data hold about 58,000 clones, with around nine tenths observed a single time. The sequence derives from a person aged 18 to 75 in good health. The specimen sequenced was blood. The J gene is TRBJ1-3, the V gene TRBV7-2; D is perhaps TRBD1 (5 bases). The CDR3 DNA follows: TGTGCCAGCAGCTTTCCGGGGCTTAGCTCTGGAAACACCATATATTTT. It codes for CASSFPGLSSGNTIYF.